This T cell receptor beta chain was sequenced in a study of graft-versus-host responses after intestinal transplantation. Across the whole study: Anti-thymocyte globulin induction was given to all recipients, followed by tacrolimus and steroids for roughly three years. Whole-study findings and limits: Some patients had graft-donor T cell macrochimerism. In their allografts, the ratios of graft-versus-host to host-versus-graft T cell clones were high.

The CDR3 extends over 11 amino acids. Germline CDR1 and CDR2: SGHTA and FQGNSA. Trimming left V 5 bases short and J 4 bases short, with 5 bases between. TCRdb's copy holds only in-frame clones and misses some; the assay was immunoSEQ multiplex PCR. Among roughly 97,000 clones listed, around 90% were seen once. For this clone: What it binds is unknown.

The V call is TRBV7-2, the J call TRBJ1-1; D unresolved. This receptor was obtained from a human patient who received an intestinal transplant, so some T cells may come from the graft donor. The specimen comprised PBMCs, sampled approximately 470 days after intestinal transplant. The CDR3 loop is CASSPGTEAFF. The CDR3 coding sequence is TGTGCCAGCAGCCCTGGCACTGAAGCTTTCTTT.